These 5 T cell receptor beta chains share one sample of origin, sequenced in a study of memory CD4+ T cells and cytomegalovirus serostatus. The sort gate was single viable CD3+CD4+CD8-CD45RO+ cells for memory CD4+ T cells. TCRdb keeps only in-frame clones here, not all; method: immunoSEQ multiplex PCR. The table includes about 41,000 clones, more than 75% detected once. Sequenced input: memory CD4+ T cells from blood. Receptors originate from an adult in good health and CMV-seronegative.

CDR3 loop: CASSLGSGETQYF. The CDR3 DNA is TGTGCCAGCAGCTTAGGTAGCGGAGAGACCCAGTACTTC. The chain couples TRBV7-3 to TRBJ2-5, with D perhaps TRBD2 (6 bases). This CDR3 comprises 13 residues. V was shortened by 2 bases and J by 4 bases, with 8 bases between the two germline ends. CDR1 SGHTA and CDR2 FQGTGA come from the germline V gene.

This chain links TRBV5-6 with TRBJ1-1, with no clear D. Germline V gene sequence: CDR1 SGHDT, CDR2 YYEEEE. V lost 0 bases and J lost 1, with 16 bases in between. This CDR3 is built from 17 residues. In nucleotides, the CDR3 is TGTGCCAGCAGCTTGGAATACTCGCGAGTACCGAACACTGAAGCTTTCTTT. Translated, it gives CASSLEYSRVPNTEAFF.

The chain uses TRBV20-1 and TRBJ1-4; D is unresolved. Per the germline V gene, CDR1 is DFQATT and CDR2 is SNEGSKA (reference sequence). The CDR3 spans 11 residues. Written as DNA, the CDR3 is TGCAGCGTCCGAAAGAATGAAAAACTGTTTTTT. Translation: CSVRKNEKLFF.

This chain links TRBV15 with TRBJ1-1; D call uncertain. Germline values: CDR1 LNHNV, CDR2 YYDKDF (reference sequence). This CDR3 has 18 amino acids. The V and J ends lost 0 bases and 1 base respectively, with 18 bases between them. Written as DNA, the CDR3 is TGTGCCACCAGCAGAGATTCGGCCCTCCGGAGACAGAACACTGAAGCTTTCTTT. As protein: CATSRDSALRRQNTEAFF.

The chain carries TRBV19 and TRBJ1-2; D is perhaps TRBD1 (6 bases). V was shortened by 6 bases and J by 0 bases, with 17 bases between the two germline ends. The CDR3 runs 16 residues. Germline values: CDR1 LNHDA, CDR2 SQIVND (reference sequence). The DNA of the CDR3 is TGTGCCAGTAGGAAACAGGGAAACCTAGCTAACTATGGCTACACCTTC. It codes for CASRKQGNLANYGYTF.